The 31 T cell receptor beta chains below were found in one sample sequenced in a study of blood T cell repertoires in COVID-19. Sequenced by immunoSEQ multiplex PCR; TCRdb stores in-frame clones only, minus some. The sample has tens of thousands of clones; around 80% are singletons. Sequencing was performed on peripheral blood. Receptor source: a man aged 50 to 60 with active or convalescent COVID-19.

Only one count was recorded for this clone. V gene TRBV19 combines with J gene TRBJ1-5; the match to TRBD1 covers 10 bases. Losses at the gene ends were 7 bases for V and 6 bases for J; bases not matched to a gene: 9. CDR3 length equals 15 residues. Germline loops: CDR1 LNHDA, CDR2 SQIVND (reference sequence). DNA of the CDR3: TGTGCCAGTACTCACCCGGGACAGGGGACTCAGCCCCAGCATTTT. Translation: CASTHPGQGTQPQHF.

The CDR3: CASSPDRGEAFF. In DNA form, the CDR3 reads TGTGCCAGCAGCCCTGACAGGGGTGAAGCTTTCTTT. The rearrangement joins TRBV28 to TRBJ1-1; 8 bases map to TRBD1. The CDR3 sequence is 12 residues long. The trim removed 6 bases at V and 7 bases at J, leaving 4 bases unmatched. Germline assignment: CDR1 MDHEN and CDR2 SYDVKM.

V is TRBV30 and J is TRBJ1-2; a weak D match, TRBD1 (5 bases). Germline CDR1 GTSNPN, CDR2 SVGIG (reference sequence). The V end was cut by 2 bases, the J end by 1 base, with 11 bases between. This CDR3 spans 14 amino acids. The CDR3 here is CAWSRDRLNYGYTF. As DNA, the CDR3 is TGTGCCTGGAGTCGTGACAGACTTAACTATGGCTACACCTTC.

This clone appeared once. The rearrangement links TRBV3-1 (or the pseudogene TRBV3-2) to TRBJ1-6; TRBD1 aligns across 7 bases. Unmatched junction bases numbered 12, after V lost 8 bases and J lost 8 bases. Germline assignment: CDR1 LGHDT and CDR2 YNNKEL (reference sequence). There are 15 residues in the CDR3. The CDR3 spells CASPLTRGQDSPLHF. DNA of the CDR3: TGTGCCAGCCCTTTAACAAGGGGGCAGGATTCACCCCTCCACTTT.

The V call is TRBV10-3, the J call TRBJ1-6; 7 nucleotides match TRBD1. CDR1 is ENHRY, CDR2 SYGVKD, per germline. The trim removed 4 bases at V and 9 bases at J, leaving 15 bases unmatched. The CDR3 extends over 17 amino acids. Here the CDR3 reads CAISGGRGGAGSSPLHF. The CDR3 nucleotides read TGTGCCATCAGTGGAGGGAGAGGGGGCGCGGGTTCTTCACCCCTCCACTTT.

This rearrangement joins TRBV5-5 to TRBJ1-5; no firm D call. Germline CDR1 and CDR2: SGHKS and YYEKEE (reference sequence). The V end was cut by 3 bases, the J end by 3 bases, with 4 bases between. The CDR3 sequence is 12 residues long. CDR3 region: CASSSNNQPQHF. The CDR3, as DNA: TGTGCCAGCAGCTCCAACAATCAGCCCCAGCATTTT. Supplemented by reference TRBV5-5 and TRBJ1-5, the full variable domain reads DAGVTQSPTHLIKTRGQQVTLRCSPISGHKSVSWYQQVLGQGPQFIFQYYEKEERGRGNFPDRFSARQFPNYSSELNVNALLLGDSALYLCASSSNNQPQHFGDGTRLSIL.

This chain links TRBV19 with TRBJ2-1; 8 positions agree with TRBD1. V shed 6 bases, J shed 6 bases, and the junction held 10 bases outside the gene matches. The CDR3 runs to 15 residues. The germline gives CDR1 LNHDA, CDR2 SQIVND (reference sequence). As DNA, the CDR3 is TGTGCCAGTAGCCTGGACAGGGATAAAGGCAATGAGCAGTTCTTC. This translates into CASSLDRDKGNEQFF.

The rearrangement joins TRBV19 to TRBJ1-4; D gene unclear. Per the germline V gene, CDR1 is LNHDA and CDR2 is SQIVND (reference sequence). The CDR3 contains 17 residues. Deletions cut 8 bases from V and 3 bases from J, with 22 bases between. The CDR3: CASSQSGVQSANEKLFF. The CDR3 coding sequence is TGTGCCAGTTCGCAATCGGGAGTCCAATCGGCTAATGAAAAACTGTTTTTT.

The genes are TRBV24-1 and TRBJ1-1; TRBD1 agrees at 9 bases. Germline assignment: CDR1 KGHDR and CDR2 SFDVKD. The junction had 4 bases not matched to a gene; V was cut back by 7 bases and J by 5 bases. CDR3 size: 13 residues. The CDR3 region has the DNA TGTGCCACCAGACAGGGGGCGCGAACTGAAGCTTTCTTT. This sequence encodes CATRQGARTEAFF.

This rearrangement joins TRBV6-5 to TRBJ2-7; 10 bases fit TRBD1. Germline lookup yields CDR1 MNHEY and CDR2 SVGAGI. CDR3 size: 14 residues. Losses at the gene ends were 7 bases for V and 3 bases for J; bases not matched to a gene: 6. The CDR3 DNA sequence: TGTGCCAGCACCCGGGACAGGGGTTTCTACGAGCAGTACGTC. Encoded protein: CASTRDRGFYEQYV.

This clone was detected only once. The chain joins TRBV19 to TRBJ2-7; 7 nucleotides align to TRBD1. Looked up from germline, CDR1 is LNHDA and CDR2 is SQIVND (reference sequence). With V trimmed by 3 bases and J by 3 bases, 5 bases remained unmatched. The CDR3 has 14 amino acids. The CDR3 sequence is CASSIGTASYEQYF. CDR3 bases: TGTGCCAGTAGTATTGGGACAGCCAGCTACGAGCAGTACTTC.

This clone appeared a few times. This chain connects TRBV3-1 (or the pseudogene TRBV3-2) to TRBJ1-2, with D possibly being TRBD1 (6 bases). V was pared by 5 bases and J by 4 bases, with 8 bases between. This CDR3 region has 12 residues. CDR1 is LGHDT and CDR2 is YNNKEL in the germline V gene (reference sequence). CDR3 sequence reads: CASSTQGYGYTF. DNA of the CDR3: TGTGCCAGCAGCACACAGGGCTATGGCTACACCTTC.

The chain joins TRBV11-2 to TRBJ2-1, with 10 nucleotides matching TRBD2. The length of the CDR3 is 15 residues. The germline V gene has CDR1 SGHAT and CDR2 FQNNGV. Trimming at V came to 2 bases and at J to 6 bases, leaving 4 bases not matched to a gene. The chain's CDR3 is CASSLSGGAFNEQFF. The CDR3 region has the DNA TGTGCCAGCAGCTTAAGCGGGGGGGCCTTCAATGAGCAGTTCTTC.

V is TRBV2 and J is TRBJ1-4; 11 bases are a match to TRBD1. Germline trimming cut 6 bases from V and 8 bases from J; bases unmatched to any gene: 5. The CDR3 runs to 14 residues. In germline, CDR1 is SNHLY, CDR2 FYNNEI. CDR3 region: CASRGTGGGEKLFF. CDR3 DNA: TGTGCCAGCAGAGGGACAGGGGGAGGGGAAAAACTGTTTTTT.

The table lists this clone with a few counts. The chain links TRBV28 to TRBJ2-2; 8 bases are shared with TRBD2. Germline V gives CDR1 MDHEN, CDR2 SYDVKM. The V and J ends lost 6 bases and 6 bases, in that order; junction bases with no gene match: 6. There are 14 residues in the CDR3. CDR3 in amino acids: CASSRRSGAGELFF. As DNA, the CDR3 is TGTGCCAGCAGCCGACGTAGCGGGGCCGGGGAGCTGTTTTTT.

The chain employs TRBV7-2 and TRBJ1-5; no definite D call. Trimming took off 5 bases at V and 6 bases at J, with 8 bases between the two ends. Germline assignment: CDR1 SGHTA and CDR2 FQGNSA. The CDR3 spans 12 residues. As DNA, the CDR3 is TGTGCCAGCAGCCCGCGGGGTCAGCCCCAGCATTTT. It is translated as CASSPRGQPQHF.

The sample holds one count of this clone. This chain joins TRBV28 and TRBJ1-6; no definite D call. V lost 5 bases and J 14 bases, leaving 19 bases between the germline ends. Germline CDR1 and CDR2: MDHEN and SYDVKM. This CDR3 spans 14 amino acids. This CDR3 reads CASSVPLPLETLHF. The CDR3 DNA follows: TGTGCCAGCAGTGTCCCCCTGCCCCTTGAGACCCTCCACTTT.

The chain couples TRBV19 to TRBJ1-2, with TRBD1 identical over 7 bases. CDR1 and CDR2 (germline): LNHDA, SQIVND (reference sequence). This CDR3 comprises 15 residues. Losses at the gene ends were 6 bases for V and 4 bases for J; bases not matched to a gene: 11. CDR3 sequence: CASRNLGGYGYGYTF. DNA of the CDR3: TGTGCCAGTAGAAATCTAGGGGGCTACGGCTATGGCTACACCTTC.

The chain recombines TRBV12-3 or TRBV12-4 with TRBJ1-4, with D hard to call. The CDR3 covers 13 residues. V lost 3 bases and J 6 bases, leaving 8 bases between the germline ends. The CDR3 is CASSFAVHEKLFF. The CDR3 DNA is TGTGCCAGCAGTTTTGCGGTACATGAAAAACTGTTTTTT.

The chain recombines TRBV5-1 with TRBJ2-6; D is perhaps TRBD1 (6 bases). This CDR3 region has 18 residues. CDR1 is SGHRS and CDR2 is YFSETQ in the germline V gene. Trimming stripped 0 bases from V and 3 bases from J, with 16 bases between. The CDR3 bases are TGCGCCAGCAGCTTGGGTTTGGGGGCCCCGAGTGGGGCCAACGTCCTGACTTTC. Protein product: CASSLGLGAPSGANVLTF.

This chain uses TRBV5-1 with TRBJ1-1, with a possible D match to TRBD1 (6 bases). V was pared by 4 bases and J by 8 bases, with 9 bases between. This CDR3 is built from 11 residues. Germline CDR1 is SGHRS and CDR2 is YFSETQ. The chain's CDR3 is CASSLGQEAFF. The CDR3 bases are TGCGCCAGCAGCCTTGGACAGGAAGCTTTCTTT.

The rearrangement joins TRBV5-6 to TRBJ2-7, with a possible D match to TRBD1 (5 bases). Trimming took off 4 bases at V and 2 bases at J, with 10 bases between the two ends. Germline loops: CDR1 SGHDT, CDR2 YYEEEE. CDR3 length equals 13 residues. CDR3 region: CASSPQGAYEQYV. In DNA form, the CDR3 reads TGTGCCAGCAGCCCCCAGGGTGCCTACGAGCAGTACGTC.

V and J are TRBV7-2 and TRBJ2-3; 11 bases are shared with TRBD2. This CDR3 has 15 amino acids. CDR1 is SGHTA, CDR2 FQGNSA, per germline. V was clipped by 5 bases and J by 11 bases; unmatched bases: 12. The DNA for the CDR3 is TGTGCCAGCAGCCCCGGGGTAGCGGGGGGGAATAGGCAGTATTTT. Its protein product is CASSPGVAGGNRQYF.

V is TRBV9 and J is TRBJ2-3, with TRBD2 as a possible D gene (5 bases). Trimming left V 0 bases short and J 4 bases short, with 15 bases between. The germline V gene has CDR1 SGDLS and CDR2 YYNGEE. CDR3 length equals 16 residues. CDR3 in DNA: TGTGCCAGCAGCGTAGGGAACGGACTCGCCCCAGATACGCAGTATTTT. Its protein product is CASSVGNGLAPDTQYF.

The chain is built from TRBV7-9 and TRBJ1-4; no clear D gene. Germline V CDR1 and CDR2: SEHNR, FQNEAQ (reference sequence). The length of the CDR3 is 16 residues. Between the trimmed V and J ends, which lost 5 bases and 0 bases, there was a span of 13 bases. As DNA, the CDR3 is TGTGCCAGCAGCAGTCGGGGAGCCGCAACTAATGAAAAACTGTTTTTT. The encoded protein is CASSSRGAATNEKLFF.

The rearrangement joins TRBV28 to TRBJ1-4, with 10 bases that match TRBD1. Germline V gives CDR1 MDHEN, CDR2 SYDVKM. This CDR3 is built from 15 residues. The trim removed 6 bases at V and 0 bases at J, leaving 1 base unmatched. The CDR3 DNA is TGTGCCAGCAGGACAGGGGGCGCAACTAATGAAAAACTGTTTTTT. It is translated as CASRTGGATNEKLFF.

This clone was seen a single time. The chain's CDR3 is CASSLASANTGELFF. As DNA, the CDR3 is TGTGCCAGCAGTTTAGCTAGCGCTAACACCGGGGAGCTGTTTTTT. The rearrangement joins TRBV28 to TRBJ2-2; D is possibly TRBD2 (6 bases). V lost 2 bases to trimming and J lost 2 bases, with 9 bases between them. In germline, CDR1 is MDHEN, CDR2 SYDVKM. The CDR3 loop spans 15 amino acids.

The genes are TRBV3-1 (or the pseudogene TRBV3-2) and TRBJ2-5; D gene unclear. The V gene lost 1 base and the J gene lost 2 bases, with 8 bases spanning the gap. The CDR3 runs 14 residues. Germline V gene data show CDR1 as LGHDT and CDR2 as YNNKEL (reference sequence). CDR3 sequence reads: CASSQVVSQETQYF. For the CDR3, the DNA is TGTGCCAGCAGCCAAGTAGTGAGTCAAGAGACCCAGTACTTC.

This clone appeared a few times. The rearrangement joins TRBV2 to TRBJ2-5; 9 positions match TRBD2. V trimming: 3 bases; J trimming: 4 bases; junction bases outside the gene matches: 9. Looked up from germline, CDR1 is SNHLY and CDR2 is FYNNEI. The CDR3 length is 16 residues. CDR3 bases: TGTGCCAGCAGTGAGAGTCGAGCGGGGGGAAGAGAGACCCAGTACTTC. Protein sequence: CASSESRAGGRETQYF.

The V gene is TRBV7-6, the J gene TRBJ2-5; the D gene is possibly TRBD1 (5 bases). Per germline, CDR1 SGHVS and CDR2 FNYEAQ. Trimming stripped 1 base from V and 2 bases from J, with 14 bases between. The CDR3 loop spans 16 amino acids. CDR3 bases: TGTGCCAGCAGCTTAGGTCAGGGTTTGGGGCAAGAGACCCAGTACTTC. Translated, it gives CASSLGQGLGQETQYF.

J is TRBJ1-5 and V is TRBV28, with 7 bases that match TRBD1. V shed 2 bases and J 3 bases; nucleotides not matched to a gene: 4. The length of the CDR3 is 15 residues. The germline CDR1 and CDR2 sequences are MDHEN and SYDVKM. CDR3 region: CASSLLGGNNQPQHF. The CDR3 DNA is TGTGCCAGCAGTTTACTAGGGGGCAACAATCAGCCCCAGCATTTT.